This T cell receptor (beta chain) was sequenced during a study of identical twins. Whole-study findings and limits: Low generation probability was overrepresented in out-of-frame alpha sequences shared by twins. Invariant MAIT and iNKT cells are populations that could partly confound zero-insertion analyses.

Per germline, CDR1 MDHEN and CDR2 SYDVKM. There are 14 residues in the CDR3. Between the trimmed V and J ends, which lost 4 bases and 2 bases, there was a span of 12 bases. Template switching, a step in the protocol, added a universal primer site, and cDNA carried unique molecular identifiers. TCRdb reprocessed the 5' RACE reads with MiXCR, giving one entry per CDR3 protein. Of about 570,000 distinct CDR3 sequences listed, around a tenth are singletons. As regards this clonotype: Its antigen remains unknown.

Separately, the same data were catalogued under a study of yellow fever vaccine responses in identical twins.

The material sequenced was PBMCs. This chain connects TRBV28 to TRBJ2-7; D is undetermined. This TCR derives from a woman between 18 and 30 years old in good health. The CDR3 DNA follows: TGTGCCAGCAGTTCGGCCTCCCAGCCCTACGAGCAGTACTTC. Residues: CASSSASQPYEQYF. Complete variable domain (other parts from reference TRBV28 and TRBJ2-7): DVKVTQSSRYLVKRTGEKVFLECVQDMDHENMFWYRQDPGLGLRLIYFSYDVKMKEKGDIPEGYSVSREKKERFSLILESASTNQTSMYLCASSSASQPYEQYFGPGTRLTVT.